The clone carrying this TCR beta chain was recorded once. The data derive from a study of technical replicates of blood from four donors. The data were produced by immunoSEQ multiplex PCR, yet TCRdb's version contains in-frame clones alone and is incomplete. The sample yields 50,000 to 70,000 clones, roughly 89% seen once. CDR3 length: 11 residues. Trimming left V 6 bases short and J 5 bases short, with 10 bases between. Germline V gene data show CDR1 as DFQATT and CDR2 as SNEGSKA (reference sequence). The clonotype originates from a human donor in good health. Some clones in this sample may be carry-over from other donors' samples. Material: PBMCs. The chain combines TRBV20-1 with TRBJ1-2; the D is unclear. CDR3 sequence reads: CSAPREYGYTF. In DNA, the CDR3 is TGCAGTGCCCCGAGGGAGTATGGCTACACCTTC.